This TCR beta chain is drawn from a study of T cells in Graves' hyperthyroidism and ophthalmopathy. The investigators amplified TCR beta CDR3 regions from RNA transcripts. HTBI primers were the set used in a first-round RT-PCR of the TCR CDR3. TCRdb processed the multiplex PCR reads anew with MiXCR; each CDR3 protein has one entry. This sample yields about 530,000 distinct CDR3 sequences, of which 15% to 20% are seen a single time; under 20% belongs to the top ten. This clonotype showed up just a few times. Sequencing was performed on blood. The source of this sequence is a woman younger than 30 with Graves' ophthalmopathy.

In nucleotides, the CDR3 is TGTGCCAGCAGCTTGGTTTCCGGGACCTACGAGCAGTACTTC. Its translation is CASSLVSGTYEQYF. The gene calls are TRBV5-6 and TRBJ2-7; TRBD2 is a possible D gene (5 bases). The CDR3 covers 14 residues. V was trimmed by 0 bases and J by 2 bases, leaving 9 bases between them. CDR1 is SGHDT and CDR2 is YYEEEE in the germline V gene.